Listed below are T cell receptor beta chains from one sample, sequenced in a study of cytomegalovirus exposure and HLA in healthy donors. TCRdb's table, derived via immunoSEQ multiplex PCR, lists solely in-frame clones and lacks some. The table records 70,000 or so clones, around 86% of them present only once. The material sequenced was PBMCs. The receptors derive from a woman aged 25 to 45 in good health and CMV-seronegative. Both conserved end residues are trimmed from each CDR3. The D gene is left open where the match is weak. Clone size is shown for a subset of rows, as once, few, many or a class of expanded clone.

CDR3aa | j_gene | v_gene | len | d_gene | abundance
ASSTRVNQPQH | TRBJ1-5 | TRBV5-6 | 11 | . | .
ASSLAEVSKNIQY | TRBJ2-4 | TRBV5-1 | 13 | . | .
ASRPDRGNEKLF | TRBJ1-4 | TRBV6-5 | 12 | TRBD1 | .
ASSLGWGPGPQH | TRBJ1-5 | TRBV28 | 12 | . | once
ASSLGGGTEAF | TRBJ1-1 | TRBV14 | 11 | . | .
ATSLAKGETQY | TRBJ2-5 | TRBV19 | 11 | TRBD2 | .
ASSLEYLAGETQY | TRBJ2-5 | TRBV11-1 | 13 | TRBD2 | .
ASSDGAGVRELF | TRBJ2-2 | TRBV10-1 | 12 | TRBD2 | .
ASRKRRRDSSSYNEQF | TRBJ2-1 | TRBV27 | 16 | . | .
ASSSNGGTEAF | TRBJ1-1 | TRBV7-9 | 11 | . | .
ASSKGGGGTEAF | TRBJ1-1 | TRBV21-1 | 12 | . | .
ASSFGASTYNEQF | TRBJ2-1 | TRBV5-4 | 13 | . | .
ASSPRSNTEAF | TRBJ1-1 | TRBV9 | 11 | . | .
ASSAYRDQPQH | TRBJ1-5 | TRBV7-2 | 11 | . | .
ASQPARQGNQPQH | TRBJ1-5 | TRBV5-1 | 13 | . | .
ASKPLAESNEQF | TRBJ2-1 | TRBV19 | 12 | TRBD2 | .
ASSQQFGDSSYEQY | TRBJ2-7 | TRBV4-3 | 14 | TRBD1 | .
ASSFGGRSGRPYEQY | TRBJ2-7 | TRBV28 | 15 | TRBD2 | .
ASSPGQDTYEQY | TRBJ2-7 | TRBV28 | 12 | TRBD1 | .
ASSAGTRPDTQY | TRBJ2-3 | TRBV5-4 | 12 | TRBD2 | .
ASHIGQRHGYT | TRBJ1-2 | TRBV28 | 11 | . | .
ASSQEALYEQY | TRBJ2-7 | TRBV4-2 | 11 | . | .
ASSDARGYEQY | TRBJ2-7 | TRBV6-1 | 11 | . | .
ASTLRTGGRMANEKLF | TRBJ1-4 | TRBV11-2 | 16 | TRBD1 | .
ATSFNEGTQY | TRBJ2-5 | TRBV19 | 10 | . | .
ASSIWDSHQETQY | TRBJ2-5 | TRBV6-5 | 13 | TRBD1 | .
ASSPGLAGEGETQY | TRBJ2-5 | TRBV7-7 | 14 | TRBD2 | .
ASSQGLAGAYEQF | TRBJ2-1 | TRBV5-1 | 13 | TRBD2 | .
ASSIGQSGNTIY | TRBJ1-3 | TRBV19 | 12 | . | .
ASSPRDTETQY | TRBJ2-5 | TRBV18 | 11 | . | .
SAVSGAGANVLT | TRBJ2-6 | TRBV29-1 | 12 | . | .
AWRVAGGPDTQY | TRBJ2-3 | TRBV30 | 12 | TRBD2 | once
ASSVSFGNEQF | TRBJ2-1 | TRBV9 | 11 | . | .
ASSPDREDEKLF | TRBJ1-4 | TRBV19 | 12 | TRBD1 | .
ASRSPGTGGTEAF | TRBJ1-1 | TRBV6-5 | 13 | TRBD1 | .
ASSLAGAGNTIY | TRBJ1-3 | TRBV7-9 | 12 | . | .
ASSEGQAPY | TRBJ2-7 | TRBV19 | 9 | TRBD1 | once
SVEDNSSYEQY | TRBJ2-7 | TRBV29-1 | 11 | . | once
ASRSSFRDSSYEQY | TRBJ2-7 | TRBV27 | 14 | TRBD1 | .
ASRRAGEGVHNEQF | TRBJ2-1 | TRBV6-6 | 14 | . | .
ASSLAAGGPGTGELF | TRBJ2-2 | TRBV7-2 | 15 | TRBD2 | .
ASSVRDRGTGELF | TRBJ2-2 | TRBV9 | 13 | . | .
ASSWASGLYEQY | TRBJ2-7 | TRBV7-2 | 12 | . | .
ASSDTGGNSPLH | TRBJ1-6 | TRBV5-4 | 12 | TRBD1 | .
ASSVGTGIMGNEQF | TRBJ2-1 | TRBV9 | 14 | . | .
ASSDRGIGYT | TRBJ1-2 | TRBV6-4 | 10 | . | .
AWSRLTGDVYGYT | TRBJ1-2 | TRBV30 | 13 | TRBD1 | .
ASSFSGRAGDTQY | TRBJ2-3 | TRBV7-2 | 13 | TRBD2 | .
ASSLDRAGTGELF | TRBJ2-2 | TRBV5-1 | 13 | . | .
ASTPTTYQETQY | TRBJ2-5 | TRBV11-3 | 12 | . | .
ASSLGSGQQY | TRBJ2-7 | TRBV11-3 | 10 | . | .
ASSGARSTDTQY | TRBJ2-3 | TRBV11-3 | 12 | . | once
ASSLASGYAYTGELF | TRBJ2-2 | TRBV7-9 | 15 | . | .
ASSAGRVDRTGELF | TRBJ2-2 | TRBV5-5 | 14 | . | .
SAEDRSNYGYT | TRBJ1-2 | TRBV29-1 | 11 | . | .
ASSYTTGEQY | TRBJ2-5 | TRBV6-6 | 10 | TRBD1 | .